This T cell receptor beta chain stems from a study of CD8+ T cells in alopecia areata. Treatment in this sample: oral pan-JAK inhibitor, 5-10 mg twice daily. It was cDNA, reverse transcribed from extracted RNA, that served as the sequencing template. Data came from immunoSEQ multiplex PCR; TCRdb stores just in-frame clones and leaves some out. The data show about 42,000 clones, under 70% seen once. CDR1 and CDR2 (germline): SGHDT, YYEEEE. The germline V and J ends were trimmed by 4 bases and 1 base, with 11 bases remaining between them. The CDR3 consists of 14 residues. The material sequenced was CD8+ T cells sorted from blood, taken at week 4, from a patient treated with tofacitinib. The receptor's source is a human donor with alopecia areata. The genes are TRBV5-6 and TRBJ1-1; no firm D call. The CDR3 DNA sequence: TGTGCCAGCAGCCCTCGGACCGAGAACACTGAAGCTTTCTTT. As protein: CASSPRTENTEAFF.